The 31 T cell receptor beta chains reported below all come from one sample, sequenced in a study of blood T cell repertoires in COVID-19. TCRdb keeps only in-frame clones here, not all; method: immunoSEQ multiplex PCR. Of 290,000 or so clones listed, nearly 90% are singletons. The sequencing input was PBMCs or T cells enriched from blood (not recorded which). These receptors were collected from a woman between 18 and 29 years old with acute COVID-19.

This chain connects TRBV12-3 or TRBV12-4 to TRBJ2-1; no clear D gene. Trimming cost V 10 bases and J 4 bases, with 14 bases left between them. The CDR3 loop spans 13 amino acids. CDR3 region: CATKPRVYNEQFF. In DNA form, the CDR3 reads TGTGCCACTAAGCCCCGGGTTTACAATGAGCAGTTCTTC.

The chain carries TRBV20-1 and TRBJ2-7, with TRBD1 as a possible D gene (6 bases). V lost 3 bases and J 2 bases, leaving 17 bases between the germline ends. Germline assignment: CDR1 DFQATT and CDR2 SNEGSKA (reference sequence). The CDR3 has 15 residues. Written as DNA, the CDR3 is TGCAGTGCTAGTGAATGGGGGCTACTCGCCTACGAGCAGTACTTC. Translation: CSASEWGLLAYEQYF.

The genes are TRBV7-2 and TRBJ2-7; 8 nucleotides agree with TRBD1. V lost 5 bases and J lost 9; bases outside the gene matches: 12. Germline values: CDR1 SGHTA, CDR2 FQGNSA. The CDR3 length is 14 residues. The CDR3 sequence is CASSAGQAGVRQYF. CDR3 coding DNA: TGTGCCAGCAGCGCGGGACAGGCCGGGGTGCGGCAGTACTTC.

In regard to this clone: Since the CDR3 does not end with the conserved phenylalanine or tryptophan, this likely comes from a read error. The limits of the CDR3 on the DNA are not certain, so only TCRdb's listed CDR3 is given. The genes are TRBV21-1 and TRBJ2-7; the table names TRBD2, a call not compared with the DNA. TRBV21-1 is assigned pseudogene status. A total of 12 residues make up the CDR3, ends included. The CDR3 sequence is CASSKGGRRGDP.

This chain joins TRBV9 and TRBJ2-1; 7 positions match TRBD2. Looked up from germline, CDR1 is SGDLS and CDR2 is YYNGEE. V trimming: 1 base; J trimming: 0 bases; junction bases outside the gene matches: 7. The CDR3 is 17 amino acids. In DNA, the CDR3 is TGTGCCAGCAGCGTATGGGGGGGAGGAACCTCCTACAATGAGCAGTTCTTC. Amino acids: CASSVWGGGTSYNEQFF. Using reference TRBV9 and TRBJ2-1 for the parts outside the CDR3, the full variable domain is DSGVTQTPKHLITATGQRVTLRCSPRSGDLSVYWYQQSLDQGLQFLIQYYNGEERAKGNILERFSAQQFPDLHSELNLSSLELGDSALYFCASSVWGGGTSYNEQFFGPGTRLTVL.

This chain joins TRBV6-5 and TRBJ1-1; D not resolved. The CDR3 has 12 amino acids. Germline V CDR1 and CDR2: MNHEY, SVGAGI. Trimming took 11 bases from V and 4 from J, leaving 14 bases between them. CDR3 protein: CAVGLAGTEAFF. Written as DNA, the CDR3 is TGTGCCGTCGGACTTGCGGGCACTGAAGCTTTCTTT.

The genes are TRBV14 and TRBJ2-7; the D gene is possibly TRBD2 (6 bases). Deletions cut 2 bases from V and 3 bases from J, with 23 bases between. Per the germline V gene, CDR1 is SGHDN and CDR2 is FVKESK. The CDR3 runs to 18 residues. The CDR3 sequence: CASSQLVARERRDYEQYF. Here the CDR3 DNA reads TGTGCCAGCAGCCAACTCGTAGCGCGGGAAAGGCGAGACTACGAGCAGTACTTC.

V usage is TRBV19 and J usage is TRBJ2-5, with 10 bases identical to TRBD1. CDR1 and CDR2 (germline): LNHDA, SQIVND (reference sequence). This CDR3 has 14 residues. The trim removed 10 bases at V and 4 bases at J, leaving 9 bases unmatched. The CDR3 DNA follows: TGTGCCAACGAACCCCGGACAGGGGGAGAGACCCAGTACTTC. It encodes CANEPRTGGETQYF.

V and J are TRBV9 and TRBJ2-2, with D hard to call. This CDR3 spans 13 amino acids. In germline, CDR1 is SGDLS, CDR2 YYNGEE. Trimming shortened V by 2 bases and J by 3 bases, and 5 bases separated the two germline ends. The CDR3 nucleotides read TGTGCCAGCAGCGTCTCAGACACCGGGGAGCTGTTTTTT. As protein: CASSVSDTGELFF.

This clone was recorded only once. This chain links TRBV29-1 with TRBJ2-2, with a possible D match to TRBD1 (5 bases). V gave up 3 bases and J gave up 1 base, with 6 bases separating them. The CDR3 has 13 amino acids. Looked up from germline, CDR1 is SQVTM and CDR2 is ANQGSEA. The DNA for the CDR3 is TGCAGCGTTGAGACAGAGAACACCGGGGAGCTGTTTTTT. It specifies CSVETENTGELFF.

This clone was seen once. This chain uses TRBV28 with TRBJ1-5, with no clear D. CDR3 length: 14 residues. The germline V gene encodes CDR1 MDHEN and CDR2 SYDVKM. Trimming stripped 1 base from V and 4 bases from J, with 8 bases between. The CDR3: CASSLYGENQPQHF. CDR3 DNA: TGTGCCAGCAGTTTATATGGAGAGAATCAGCCCCAGCATTTT.

V gene TRBV2 combines with J gene TRBJ2-3, with D uncertain. Trimming took 3 bases from V and 1 from J, leaving 11 bases between them. The CDR3 has 15 amino acids. Germline-derived CDR1 and CDR2 are SNHLY and FYNNEI. The CDR3 region has the DNA TGTGCCAGCAGTGAGTATGGTGGGCGCACAGATACGCAGTATTTT. Its protein product is CASSEYGGRTDTQYF.

The chain's CDR3 is CASSQQIHTYEQYF. The DNA of the CDR3 is TGTGCCAGCAGCCAGCAGATCCACACCTACGAGCAGTACTTC. The rearrangement links TRBV3-1 (or the pseudogene TRBV3-2) to TRBJ2-7; D not resolved. Germline values: CDR1 LGHDT, CDR2 YNNKEL (reference sequence). The CDR3 loop spans 14 amino acids. The V gene lost 3 bases and the J gene lost 2 bases, with 11 bases spanning the gap.

This chain links TRBV4-2 with TRBJ2-5; 9 bases are a match to TRBD2. The CDR3 is 18 amino acids. Germline V lookup: CDR1 LGHNA, CDR2 YNFKEQ. Unmatched junction bases numbered 15, after V lost 4 bases and J lost 3 bases. CDR3 DNA sequence: TGTGCCAGCAGCCCCGCCGGGGCGGGGGGGTCGGATGAAGAGACCCAGTACTTC. Its translation: CASSPAGAGGSDEETQYF.

DNA for the CDR3: TGTGCCAGCAGCCGAAACAGGGGGCCTATGAACACTGAAGCTTTCTTT. Translating gives CASSRNRGPMNTEAFF. This sequence joins TRBV6-6 and TRBJ1-1, with TRBD1 identical over 9 bases. The CDR3 spans 16 residues. The V and J ends lost 6 bases and 0 bases, in that order; junction bases with no gene match: 8. In germline, CDR1 is MNHNY, CDR2 SVGAGI (reference sequence).

This clone was picked up one time. This chain connects TRBV7-6 to TRBJ2-7, with 12 bases lining up with TRBD2. V dropped 5 bases and J dropped 2; count of bases not matched to a gene: 4. The CDR3 has 15 amino acids. Germline CDR1 SGHVS, CDR2 FNYEAQ. CDR3 protein: CASSPTSGRPYEQYF. CDR3 DNA sequence: TGTGCCAGCAGCCCAACTAGCGGGAGGCCCTACGAGCAGTACTTC.

V is TRBV6-5 and J is TRBJ2-1; 9 bases line up with TRBD2. V lost 7 bases, J lost 4 bases, and 8 bases stayed unmatched. The length of the CDR3 is 15 residues. Germline V gene lookup returns CDR1 MNHEY and CDR2 SVGAGI. The CDR3: CASTVLAGQYNEQFF. CDR3 bases: TGTGCCAGCACGGTTCTAGCGGGACAATACAATGAGCAGTTCTTC.

This chain connects TRBV7-9 to TRBJ2-5, with D unresolved. With 2 bases removed from V and 7 bases from J, the gap between germline ends came to 14 bases. Germline CDR1 is SEHNR and CDR2 is FQNEAQ (reference sequence). This CDR3 has 14 amino acids. The CDR3: CASSLKSAEVTQYF. For the CDR3, the DNA is TGTGCCAGCAGCTTAAAATCCGCTGAGGTGACCCAGTACTTC.

The chain joins TRBV24-1 to TRBJ1-5, with 10 bases identical to TRBD1. The germline gives CDR1 KGHDR, CDR2 SFDVKD. With 3 bases clipped from V and 4 bases from J, the junction kept 5 bases outside the gene matches. The length of the CDR3 is 16 residues. The CDR3 nucleotides read TGTGCCACCAGTGATCCCTGGGACAGGGGTAATCAGCCCCAGCATTTT. Protein product: CATSDPWDRGNQPQHF.

This clone came up once. J is TRBJ1-5 and V is TRBV28; TRBD1 matches 8 bases. V was clipped by 8 bases and J by 8 bases; unmatched bases: 8. CDR1 and CDR2 from the germline V gene are MDHEN and SYDVKM. This CDR3 contains 13 residues. In nucleotides, the CDR3 is TGTGCCAGCGATGGACAGGGTGGAGAGCCCCAGCATTTT. Protein sequence: CASDGQGGEPQHF.

This chain connects TRBV28 to TRBJ2-7; 9 nucleotides line up with TRBD2. This CDR3 region has 15 residues. The ends lost 5 bases at V and 3 bases at J; junction bases unmatched: 8. Germline-derived CDR1 and CDR2 are MDHEN and SYDVKM. The DNA of the CDR3 is TGTGCCAGCAGTCAAGCTAGCGGGACCAGCTACGAGCAGTACTTC. Amino acid sequence: CASSQASGTSYEQYF.

This sequence joins TRBV6-6 and TRBJ1-5; 7 bases fit TRBD1. This CDR3 comprises 20 residues. CDR1 and CDR2 from the germline V gene are MNHNY and SVGAGI (reference sequence). V shed 5 bases, J shed 2 bases, and the junction held 21 bases outside the gene matches. The CDR3 DNA reads TGTGCCAGCAGTCCGCCCCGGGGCAGGGGGAAGATAATGGGCAATCAGCCCCAGCATTTT. Its translation is CASSPPRGRGKIMGNQPQHF.

The chain combines TRBV10-3 with TRBJ1-5, with 9 bases lining up with TRBD1. The CDR3 runs 15 residues. J lost 4 bases, V lost 0 bases, and 1 base had no gene match. CDR1 is ENHRY, CDR2 SYGVKD, per germline. The CDR3 loop reads CAISESGQGNQPQHF. The CDR3, as DNA: TGTGCCATCAGTGAGTCGGGACAGGGTAATCAGCCCCAGCATTTT.

The chain joins TRBV10-3 to TRBJ2-3; tentatively, D is TRBD2 (6 bases). The CDR3 length is 17 residues. Germline V gives CDR1 ENHRY, CDR2 SYGVKD. The V end was cut by 3 bases, the J end by 0 bases, with 16 bases between. CDR3 loop: CAISDLERASSTDTQYF. The CDR3 DNA is TGTGCCATCAGTGATCTAGAGCGGGCCTCTAGCACAGATACGCAGTATTTT.

A few counts support this clone. The chain uses TRBV5-1 and TRBJ1-2, with D perhaps TRBD1 (5 bases). The germline gives CDR1 SGHRS, CDR2 YFSETQ. The CDR3 consists of 14 residues. The V end was cut by 1 base, the J end by 4 bases, with 11 bases between. CDR3 sequence reads: CASSLSQGAYGYTF. Written as DNA, the CDR3 is TGCGCCAGCAGCTTGTCTCAGGGTGCCTATGGCTACACCTTC.

This chain uses TRBV9 with TRBJ2-2, with 7 nucleotides matching TRBD1. V lost 3 bases, J lost 3 bases, and 11 bases stayed unmatched. Germline loops: CDR1 SGDLS, CDR2 YYNGEE. The CDR3 consists of 17 residues. The CDR3 is CASSEEGGRGYTGELFF. The CDR3 DNA reads TGTGCCAGCAGCGAGGAAGGGGGCAGGGGATACACCGGGGAGCTGTTTTTT. Looking up the rest from reference TRBV9 and TRBJ2-2 gives the full variable domain: DSGVTQTPKHLITATGQRVTLRCSPRSGDLSVYWYQQSLDQGLQFLIQYYNGEERAKGNILERFSAQQFPDLHSELNLSSLELGDSALYFCASSEEGGRGYTGELFFGEGSRLTVL.

The V call is TRBV28, the J call TRBJ1-3; D gene ambiguous. The V gene's germline CDR1 is MDHEN and CDR2 SYDVKM. Trimming pared 5 bases from V and 0 bases from J, leaving 17 bases between. CDR3 length: 17 residues. The CDR3 nucleotides read TGTGCCAGCAGTGTTTCACCGACCGCTAGCTCTGGAAACACCATATATTTT. Protein product: CASSVSPTASSGNTIYF.

The rearrangement uses TRBV10-3 and TRBJ2-3; TRBD1 matches 10 bases. The CDR3 consists of 14 residues. The V segment lost 6 bases and the J segment 7 bases; nucleotides outside the gene matches: 7. CDR1 and CDR2 from the germline V gene are ENHRY and SYGVKD. The CDR3 DNA reads TGTGCCATCAGCTCCGGGACAGGGGACAATACGCAGTATTTT. Translated: CAISSGTGDNTQYF.

J is TRBJ2-1 and V is TRBV10-1; D possibly corresponds to TRBD1 (5 bases). This CDR3 spans 15 amino acids. Germline CDR1 WNHNN, CDR2 SYGVQD (reference sequence). Trimming left V 3 bases short and J 0 bases short, with 9 bases between. CDR3 in amino acids: CASSDGAASYNEQFF. The CDR3 DNA is TGCGCCAGCAGTGATGGGGCCGCCTCCTACAATGAGCAGTTCTTC.

The table lists this clone with a count of one. The chain combines TRBV10-3 with TRBJ1-2; no firm D call. This CDR3 is 13 amino acids long. Germline loops: CDR1 ENHRY, CDR2 SYGVKD. Trimming removed 2 bases at V and 1 base at J, with 5 bases between. CDR3: CAISEAVNYGYTF. CDR3 nucleotide sequence: TGTGCCATCAGTGAGGCGGTTAACTATGGCTACACCTTC.

This sequence joins TRBV7-9 and TRBJ2-1, with TRBD1 matching over 9 bases. Looked up from germline, CDR1 is SEHNR and CDR2 is FQNEAQ (reference sequence). The CDR3 is 15 amino acids. V shed 1 base and J 10 bases; nucleotides not matched to a gene: 8. This CDR3 is CASSLVRQGGIEQFF. CDR3 DNA: TGTGCCAGCAGCTTAGTGAGACAGGGGGGTATAGAGCAGTTCTTC.